The T cell receptor (beta chain) under discussion was sequenced for a study of blood T cell repertoires in COVID-19. Study overall: From T cells, B-cell-depleted T cells, or PBMCs came the material, which was cDNA or gDNA.

This CDR3 is built from 15 residues. Per the germline V gene, CDR1 is SGHVS and CDR2 is FQNEAQ. The V gene lost 2 bases and the J gene lost 3 bases, with 13 bases spanning the gap. Assay used: immunoSEQ multiplex PCR; TCRdb lists only in-frame clones, some missing. The data contain 200,000 to 300,000 clones, about 90% of them singletons. The chain employs TRBV7-8 and TRBJ1-2, with D possibly being TRBD1 (6 bases). This clonotype was sampled from a woman between 40 and 55 years old with acute or convalescent COVID-19. Sequenced: peripheral blood. The CDR3 protein is CASSLYRVEDYGYTF. CDR3 DNA: TGTGCCAGCAGCTTATACAGGGTAGAGGACTATGGCTACACCTTC.